This TCR beta chain was sequenced for a study of monozygotic twins with inflammatory bowel disease. TCRdb reprocessed the 5' RACE reads, keeping one entry per CDR3 protein, no DNA. The sample table includes about 160,000 distinct CDR3 sequences. No T cells were sorted before total RNA was taken from whole blood. Sequencing was carried out using blood. The sequence was obtained from a human donor with ulcerative colitis or Crohn's disease, or a healthy co-twin of an affected twin (not recorded which).

The CDR3 spells CATSRRGAGFANTGELFF. This rearrangement joins TRBV15 to TRBJ2-2; the TRBD1 assignment by TCRdb is unverifiable without DNA. CDR1 and CDR2 (germline): LNHNV, YYDKDF (reference sequence). There are 18 residues in the CDR3.